The 14 T cell receptor beta chains reported below all come from one sample, sequenced in a study of cytomegalovirus exposure and HLA in healthy donors (dated by TCRdb to about 2017). Receptors were amplified or captured by the immunoSEQ multiplex PCR assay. For the multiplex PCR, a mixture combining 60 forward primers for TCR Vbeta segments and 13 reverse primers for TCR Jbeta segments was used. TCRdb re-hosts the immuneACCESS table, in-frame sequences only. Its copies lack some clones; in the studies checked, an unresolved V gene accounts for under half of them, and the cause for the rest is not known. For this sample there are 150,000 or so clones; around 82% appear just once. The ten most abundant clones make up 2.4% of the sample. Sequencing input: PBMCs. The receptors were sampled from a man aged 50 to 59 in good health and CMV-seronegative.

The rearrangement joins TRBV5-4 to TRBJ2-1; 11 bases are a match to TRBD1. CDR1 is SGHNT, CDR2 YYREEE, per germline (reference sequence). The CDR3 sequence is 16 residues long. Trimming at V came to 4 bases and at J to 3 bases, leaving 6 bases not matched to a gene. CDR3 protein: CASSPRTGGVYNEQFF. CDR3 in DNA: TGTGCCAGCAGCCCCCGGACAGGGGGCGTCTACAATGAGCAGTTCTTC.

The chain couples TRBV28 to TRBJ1-3; D is undetermined. The CDR3 runs to 13 residues. Germline values: CDR1 MDHEN, CDR2 SYDVKM. Trimming removed 5 bases from V and 5 bases from J, with 10 bases in between. The CDR3 region is CASSLEERNTIYF. CDR3 DNA sequence: TGTGCCAGCAGTCTCGAGGAACGAAACACCATATATTTT.

The chain recombines TRBV7-6 with TRBJ1-1, with D maybe TRBD1 (5 bases). This CDR3 is 15 amino acids long. Deletions cut 0 bases from V and 6 bases from J, with 14 bases between. Germline V gene data show CDR1 as SGHVS and CDR2 as FNYEAQ. The CDR3 protein is CASSLAQGLGSEAFF. CDR3 DNA sequence: TGTGCCAGCAGCTTAGCGCAGGGTTTGGGCTCTGAAGCTTTCTTT.

This rearrangement joins TRBV30 to TRBJ2-1, with 11 bases matching TRBD2. This CDR3 comprises 14 residues. The V segment lost 0 bases and the J segment 7 bases; nucleotides outside the gene matches: 2. Germline V gene sequence: CDR1 GTSNPN, CDR2 SVGIG (reference sequence). The CDR3 bases are TGTGCCTGGAGTGTACTAGCGGGGGTGAATGAGCAGTTCTTC. It codes for CAWSVLAGVNEQFF.

The chain carries TRBV30 and TRBJ1-4, with 10 bases lining up with TRBD1. Germline V gene data show CDR1 as GTSNPN and CDR2 as SVGIG (reference sequence). V lost 7 bases, J lost 3 bases, and 14 bases stayed unmatched. CDR3 size: 17 residues. CDR3 coding DNA: TGTGCCTCTGACCCGGGACAGGGGTTAGTGGCTAATGAAAAACTGTTTTTT. This translates into CASDPGQGLVANEKLFF.

The V call is TRBV6-1, the J call TRBJ1-2; D perhaps matches TRBD1 (5 bases). Germline V gives CDR1 MNHNS, CDR2 SASEGT. There are 13 residues in the CDR3. V gave up 5 bases and J gave up 6 bases, with 13 bases separating them. The CDR3 sequence: CASSSGYSDGYTF. CDR3 in DNA: TGTGCCAGCAGTTCAGGGTATTCGGATGGCTACACCTTC.

On this clone itself: Additional DNA sequences in this sample encode the identical CDR3. This chain uses TRBV29-1 with TRBJ1-3; TRBD1 might be the D (6 bases). CDR3 length: 11 residues. Between the trimmed V and J ends, which lost 7 bases and 7 bases, there was a span of 11 bases. Germline CDR1 and CDR2: SQVTM and ANQGSEA. The CDR3: CSAKQGNTIYF. DNA of the CDR3: TGCAGCGCAAAGCAGGGGAACACCATATATTTT. Together with reference TRBV29-1 and TRBJ1-3, the CDR3 gives the full variable domain: SAVISQKPSRDICQRGTSLTIQCQVDSQVTMMFWYRQQPGQSLTLIATANQGSEATYESGFVIDKFPISRPNLTFSTLTVSNMSPEDSSIYLCSAKQGNTIYFGEGSWLTVV.

The chain has TRBV7-6 and TRBJ1-5, with TRBD1 matching over 10 bases. Trimming at V came to 5 bases and at J to 4 bases, leaving 11 bases not matched to a gene. The CDR3 runs to 17 residues. CDR1 SGHVS and CDR2 FNYEAQ come from the germline V gene. CDR3 sequence reads: CASSPSGGQGVNQPQHF. CDR3 nucleotide sequence: TGTGCCAGCAGCCCAAGCGGTGGACAGGGGGTAAATCAGCCCCAGCATTTT.

The chain has TRBV14 and TRBJ1-1; D gene ambiguous. Germline values: CDR1 SGHDN, CDR2 FVKESK. This CDR3 is built from 14 residues. Trimming cost V 5 bases and J 6 bases, with 16 bases left between them. The CDR3 coding sequence is TGTGCCAGCAGCGCCAACCTGGCGAGGTCTGAAGCTTTCTTT. Amino acid sequence: CASSANLARSEAFF.

V gene TRBV27 combines with J gene TRBJ2-5, with D possibly matching TRBD2 (6 bases). Germline V gene data show CDR1 as MNHEY and CDR2 as SMNVEV (reference sequence). The germline V and J ends were trimmed by 3 bases and 7 bases, with 9 bases remaining between them. This CDR3 contains 12 residues. The CDR3 DNA reads TGTGCCAGCAGTTTGGTGGGGGGGACCCAGTACTTC. Protein product: CASSLVGGTQYF.

This clone appeared a single time. This chain links TRBV25-1 with TRBJ2-7; 7 bases agree with TRBD2. Germline values: CDR1 MGHDK, CDR2 SYGVNS. Unmatched junction bases numbered 10, after V lost 11 bases and J lost 0 bases. This CDR3 has 14 amino acids. The DNA of the CDR3 is TGTGCCCTCGGGGAGGGGAGAAGCTCCTACGAGCAGTACTTC. It codes for CALGEGRSSYEQYF.

CDR3: CASSLTRANSPLHF. The CDR3, as DNA: TGTGCCAGCAGTTTAACGAGGGCCAATTCACCCCTCCACTTT. V and J are TRBV6-6 and TRBJ1-6, with no clear D. There are 14 residues in the CDR3. Germline-derived CDR1 and CDR2 are MNHNY and SVGAGI (reference sequence). V lost 4 bases and J lost 7, with 11 bases in between.

This chain uses TRBV23-1 with TRBJ2-5; D unclear. TRBV23-1 is annotated as an ORF whose role is uncertain. The CDR3 runs to 15 residues. V shed 2 bases and J shed 4 bases, with 14 bases lying between them. The CDR3 sequence is CASSQRLSHRETQYF. The CDR3 DNA reads TGCGCCAGCAGTCAACGCCTCTCCCACAGAGAGACCCAGTACTTC.

The CDR3 reads CASSEGQGRGSSQETQYF. The CDR3 DNA follows: TGTGCCAGCAGTGAGGGACAGGGAAGGGGGTCGTCCCAAGAGACCCAGTACTTC. V is TRBV6-1 and J is TRBJ2-5; 9 nucleotides line up with TRBD1. J gave up 1 base and V 3 bases, and 12 bases lay outside the gene matches. The CDR3 covers 18 residues. Germline V gene lookup returns CDR1 MNHNS and CDR2 SASEGT.